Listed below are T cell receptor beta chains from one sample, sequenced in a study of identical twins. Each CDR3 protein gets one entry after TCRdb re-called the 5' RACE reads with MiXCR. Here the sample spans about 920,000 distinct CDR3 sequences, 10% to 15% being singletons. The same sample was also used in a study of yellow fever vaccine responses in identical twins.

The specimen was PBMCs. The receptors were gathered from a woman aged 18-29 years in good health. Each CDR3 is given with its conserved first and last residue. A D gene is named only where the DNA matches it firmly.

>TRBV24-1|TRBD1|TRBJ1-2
CATSQPGQGIFGYGYTF
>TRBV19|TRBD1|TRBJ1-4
CATRTGGVEKLFF
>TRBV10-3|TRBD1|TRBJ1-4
CAISESRQGGEKLFF
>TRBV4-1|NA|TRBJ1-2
CASSHLYGYTF
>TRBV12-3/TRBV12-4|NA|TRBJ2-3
CASCIGGSTDTQYF
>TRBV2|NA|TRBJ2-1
CASSELGNNEQFF
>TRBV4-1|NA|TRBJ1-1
CASSQDGRRQGFSAFF
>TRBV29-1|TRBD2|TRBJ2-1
CSVVLFREGAYNEQFF
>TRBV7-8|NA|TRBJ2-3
CASSFPRDSSTDTQYF
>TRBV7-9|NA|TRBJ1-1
CASSLGTAHTEAFF
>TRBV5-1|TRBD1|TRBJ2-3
CASRKGTGGDTDTQYF
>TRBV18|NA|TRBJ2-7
CASSPVGPLSEQYF
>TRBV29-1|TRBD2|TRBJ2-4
CSVAAGGKNIQYF
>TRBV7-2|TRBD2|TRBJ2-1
CASSSSRGALYNEQFF
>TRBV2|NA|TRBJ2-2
CAWGGTNTGELFF
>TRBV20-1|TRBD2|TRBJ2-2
CSARERLAGDRLSTGELFF
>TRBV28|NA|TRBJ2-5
CASSTRRVMAFETQYF
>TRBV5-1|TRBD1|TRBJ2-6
CASSLEGGQGSSGANVLTF
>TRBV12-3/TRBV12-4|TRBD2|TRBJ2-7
CASSPGGERGYYEQYF
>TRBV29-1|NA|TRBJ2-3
CSVEESGRGTQYF
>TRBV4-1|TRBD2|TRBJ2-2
CASSQVRGLAMTGELFF
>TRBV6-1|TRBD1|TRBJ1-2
CASSLTGTGESGGYTF
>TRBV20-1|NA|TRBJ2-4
CSASDYLAKNIQYF
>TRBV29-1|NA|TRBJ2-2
CSVAVAGTAGELFF
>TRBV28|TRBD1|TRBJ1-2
CASSLAGTGGRHDGYTF
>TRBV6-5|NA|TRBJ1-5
CASSDYGQPQHF
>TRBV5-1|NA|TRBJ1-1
CASSLNPQNTEAFF
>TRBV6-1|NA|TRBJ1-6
CASTIQASSYNSPLHF
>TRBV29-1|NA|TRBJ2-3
CSVVMAGLDFTDTQYF
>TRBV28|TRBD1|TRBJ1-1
CASSLWDRGRAEAFF
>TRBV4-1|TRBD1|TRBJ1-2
CASSQEDRTGEGYTF
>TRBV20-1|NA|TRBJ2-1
CSARDASAGEQFF
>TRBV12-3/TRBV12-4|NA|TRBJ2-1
CASSPRVPVGGEQFF
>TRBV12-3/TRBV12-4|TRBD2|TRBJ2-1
CASSSLGGRAYNEQFF
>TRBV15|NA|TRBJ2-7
CATSREGPSYEQYF